The T cell receptor beta chain described here comes from a study of blood T cell repertoires in COVID-19. A single count supports this clone. Assay: immunoSEQ multiplex PCR; the TCRdb copy retains only in-frame clones and omits some. This sample has under 350,000 clones, with around 86% found just once. Trimming cost V 1 base and J 7 bases, with 19 bases left between them. This CDR3 spans 16 amino acids. Germline CDR1 LNHNV, CDR2 YYDKDF (reference sequence). This clonotype was sampled from a man in his forties or fifties with acute or convalescent COVID-19. Sequenced material: peripheral blood. V usage is TRBV15 and J usage is TRBJ1-1; D is perhaps TRBD1 (6 bases). Here the CDR3 DNA reads TGTGCCACCAGCAGAGGAGGTAGTCGGGGACACCTTGAAGCTTTCTTT. Its translation: CATSRGGSRGHLEAFF.